The 5 T cell receptor beta chains given below trace back to one sample, sequenced in a study of T cell responses to AZD1222 COVID-19 vaccine. The method was immunoSEQ multiplex PCR; TCRdb's version includes in-frame clones alone and lacks a portion of them. The repertoire holds approximately 110,000 clones, with about 90% as singletons. The sequenced sample was peripheral blood, obtained on day 0 of AZD1222 vaccination. These receptor sequences come from an adult in good health.

This clone was seen only once. V is TRBV7-2 and J is TRBJ2-6; no definite D call. The CDR3 contains 15 residues. V was pared by 5 bases and J by 0 bases, with 8 bases between. The germline CDR1 and CDR2 sequences are SGHTA and FQGNSA. DNA for the CDR3: TGTGCCAGCAGCGTTCAGAGCTCTGGGGCCAACGTCCTGACTTTC. It translates to CASSVQSSGANVLTF.

CDR3 sequence: CASSLTGSVHSNQPQHF. The CDR3 bases are TGTGCCAGCAGTTTGACAGGGAGCGTGCATAGCAATCAGCCCCAGCATTTT. The chain combines TRBV28 with TRBJ1-5; 7 nucleotides match TRBD1. The V gene end was trimmed by 3 bases and the J gene end by 0 bases; junction bases not matched to a gene: 8. CDR3 length: 17 residues. Germline V gene sequence: CDR1 MDHEN, CDR2 SYDVKM.

This chain joins TRBV19 and TRBJ2-7; 8 bases are a match to TRBD1. With 5 bases clipped from V and 6 bases from J, the junction kept 18 bases outside the gene matches. The CDR3 is 17 amino acids. Looked up from germline, CDR1 is LNHDA and CDR2 is SQIVND (reference sequence). This chain's CDR3 is CASSETIQGVARSEQYF. The CDR3 DNA is TGTGCCAGTAGTGAAACCATACAGGGGGTGGCCAGGTCCGAGCAGTACTTC.

This clone has only a few counts. The genes are TRBV5-3 and TRBJ1-3; weak D call: TRBD1 (5 bases). TRBV5-3 carries the ORF label, with uncertain function. V was pared by 4 bases and J by 0 bases, with 17 bases between. CDR3 size: 17 residues. The CDR3 region is CARSTNNPGISGNTIYF. As DNA, the CDR3 is TGTGCCAGAAGCACAAACAACCCAGGGATCTCTGGAAACACCATATATTTT.

This clone was seen a handful of times. The chain uses TRBV27 and TRBJ2-7; a possible D gene is TRBD1 (5 bases). The germline V gene encodes CDR1 MNHEY and CDR2 SMNVEV (reference sequence). The CDR3 totals 13 residues. The V gene lost 2 bases and the J gene lost 3 bases, with 8 bases spanning the gap. The CDR3: CASSLERGYEQYF. The CDR3 coding sequence is TGTGCCAGCAGTTTAGAAAGGGGCTACGAGCAGTACTTC.